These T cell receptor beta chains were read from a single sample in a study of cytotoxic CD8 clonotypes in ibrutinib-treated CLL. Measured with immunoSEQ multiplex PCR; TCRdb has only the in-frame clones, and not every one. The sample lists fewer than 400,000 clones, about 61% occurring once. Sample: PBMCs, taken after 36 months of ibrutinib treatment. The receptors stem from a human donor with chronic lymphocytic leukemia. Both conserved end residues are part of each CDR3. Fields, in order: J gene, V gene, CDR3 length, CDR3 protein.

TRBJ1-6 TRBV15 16 CATSRGASTYNSPLHF
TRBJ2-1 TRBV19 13 CASSIQRTSEQFF
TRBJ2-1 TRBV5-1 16 CASSPPGLAGDNEQFF
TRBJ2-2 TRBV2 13 CASSGRGGGELFF
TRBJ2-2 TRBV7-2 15 CASSRDRGLAGELFF
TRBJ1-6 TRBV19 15 CASSFGGSYNSPLHF
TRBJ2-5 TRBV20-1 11 CSARIVETQYF
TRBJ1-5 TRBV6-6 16 CASSYSLGVSNQPQHF
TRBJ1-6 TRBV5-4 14 CASSLTAPNSPLHF
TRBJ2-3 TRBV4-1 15 CASSPRDRATDTQYF
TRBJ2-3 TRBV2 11 CATSSRDTQYF
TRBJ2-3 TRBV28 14 CASSLGGVTDTQYF
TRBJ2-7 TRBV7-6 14 CASSLEDRFYEQYF
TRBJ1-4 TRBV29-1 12 CSVEGGSEKLFF
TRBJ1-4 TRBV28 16 CASSLRGQGTNEKLFF
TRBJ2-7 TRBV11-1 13 CASSLESPHEQYF
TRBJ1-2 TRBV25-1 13 CASRRTSEGGYTF
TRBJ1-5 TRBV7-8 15 CASSLVSASNQPQHF
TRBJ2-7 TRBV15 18 CATSRDLSRGTYGYEQYF
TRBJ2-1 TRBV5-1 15 CASSIPGQLNNEQFF
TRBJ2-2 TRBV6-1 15 CASRYRDIYTGELFF
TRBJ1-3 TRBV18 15 CASSPRVGEGNTIYF
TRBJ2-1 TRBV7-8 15 CASSPSASGSYEQFF
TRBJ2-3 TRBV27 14 CASSVQGLADTQYF
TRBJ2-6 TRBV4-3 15 CASSQVPSGANVLTF
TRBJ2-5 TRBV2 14 CASRQGARQETQYF
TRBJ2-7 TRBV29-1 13 CSVAGTGDYEQYF
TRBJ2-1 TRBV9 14 CASSVQDRVHEQFF
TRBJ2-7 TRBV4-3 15 CASSPNVEGGYEQYF
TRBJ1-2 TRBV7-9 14 CASSPSRARGNYTF
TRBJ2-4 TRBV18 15 CASSPPGRDGNIQYF
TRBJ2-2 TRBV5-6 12 CASRDPAGELFF
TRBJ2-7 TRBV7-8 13 CASSLDRSYEQYF
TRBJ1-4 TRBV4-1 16 CASSQETQASNEKLFF
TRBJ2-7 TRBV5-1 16 CASSPGVGGAAYEQYF
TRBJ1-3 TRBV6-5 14 CASSKQGPGNTIYF
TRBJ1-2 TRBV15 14 CATREGRGVYGYTF
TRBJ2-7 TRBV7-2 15 CASSLDSGRVGEQYF
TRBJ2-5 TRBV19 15 CASRVSGRGQETQYF
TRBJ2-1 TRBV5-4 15 CASSLVATTYNEQFF
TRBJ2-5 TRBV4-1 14 CASSQSGGLETQYF
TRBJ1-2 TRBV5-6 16 CASSGRQGYRIYGYTF
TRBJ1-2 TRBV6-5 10 CASRNYGYTF
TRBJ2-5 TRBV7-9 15 CASGLDRRGSETQYF
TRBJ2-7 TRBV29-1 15 CSVGGFDRVAYEQYF
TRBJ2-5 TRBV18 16 CASSPYSLAGGLFQYF
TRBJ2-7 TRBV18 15 CASSLSQGNLYEQYF
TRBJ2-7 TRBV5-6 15 CASSLYGGTAYEQYF
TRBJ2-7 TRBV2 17 CASSEVGTGGEGYEQYF
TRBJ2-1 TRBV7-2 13 CASSLGYLNEQFF
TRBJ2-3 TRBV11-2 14 CASSLIGVTDTQYF
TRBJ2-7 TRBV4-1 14 CASSQVGVKVEQYF
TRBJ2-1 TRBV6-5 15 CASSYGQVSYNEQFF
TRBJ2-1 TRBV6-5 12 CASSYIPGEQFF